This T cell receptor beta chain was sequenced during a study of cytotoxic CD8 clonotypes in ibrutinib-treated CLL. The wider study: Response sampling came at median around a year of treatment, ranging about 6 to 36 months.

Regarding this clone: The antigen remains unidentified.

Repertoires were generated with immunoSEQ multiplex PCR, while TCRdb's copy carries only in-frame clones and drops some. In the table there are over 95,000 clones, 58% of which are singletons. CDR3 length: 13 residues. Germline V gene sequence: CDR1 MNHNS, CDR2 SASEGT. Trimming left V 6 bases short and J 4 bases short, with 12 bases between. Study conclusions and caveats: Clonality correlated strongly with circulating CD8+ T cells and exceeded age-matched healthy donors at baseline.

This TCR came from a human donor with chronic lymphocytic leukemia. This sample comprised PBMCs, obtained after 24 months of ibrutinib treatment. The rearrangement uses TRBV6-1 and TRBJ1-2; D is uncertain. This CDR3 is CASRDPIRYGYTF. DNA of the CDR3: TGTGCCAGCAGGGACCCGATCCGCTATGGCTACACCTTC.